These 25 T cell receptor beta chains originate from one sample sequenced in a study of blood T cell repertoires in COVID-19. Data came from immunoSEQ multiplex PCR; TCRdb stores just in-frame clones and leaves some out. The sample lists some 700,000 clones, 85% to 90% occurring once. Sequenced sample: peripheral blood. These receptors were obtained from a woman between 18 and 29 years old with acute or convalescent COVID-19.

The chain couples TRBV4-3 to TRBJ2-3, with 7 positions matching TRBD2. V lost 5 bases and J lost 1; bases outside the gene matches: 0. CDR1 and CDR2 from the germline V gene are LGHNA and YSLEER. The CDR3 extends over 13 amino acids. The CDR3 is CASSGLGTDTQYF. The DNA for the CDR3 is TGCGCCAGCAGCGGACTAGGCACAGATACGCAGTATTTT.

The gene calls are TRBV5-1 and TRBJ2-7; D not resolved. Trimming removed 0 bases from V and 4 bases from J, with 11 bases in between. The germline V gene has CDR1 SGHRS and CDR2 YFSETQ. This CDR3 comprises 14 residues. The CDR3 nucleotides read TGCGCCAGCAGCTTGGGTGCCAGGTATTACGAGCAGTACTTC. Translating it yields CASSLGARYYEQYF.

The chain recombines TRBV14 with TRBJ2-3; 10 bases are shared with TRBD1. The germline CDR1 and CDR2 sequences are SGHDN and FVKESK. This CDR3 has 16 amino acids. Trimming removed 4 bases from V and 3 bases from J; junction bases left unmatched: 7. CDR3 DNA: TGTGCCAGCAGCCCGACAGGGGGCTGGGGTACAGATACGCAGTATTTT. It yields the protein CASSPTGGWGTDTQYF.

J is TRBJ1-6 and V is TRBV20-1; the match to TRBD1 covers 7 bases. The CDR3 is made up of 20 amino acids. V was clipped by 3 bases and J by 13 bases; unmatched bases: 30. The germline gives CDR1 DFQATT, CDR2 SNEGSKA (reference sequence). CDR3 nucleotide sequence: TGCAGTGCTAGTCGGCTTACCCTTGGCCGGGACAGCTTAGGGGGCTTCCCCCTCCACTTT. This gives the protein CSASRLTLGRDSLGGFPLHF.

The chain has TRBV30 and TRBJ1-4; D is undetermined. The CDR3 totals 14 residues. The V end was cut by 3 bases, the J end by 8 bases, with 16 bases between. The germline V gene has CDR1 GTSNPN and CDR2 SVGIG (reference sequence). The CDR3 sequence: CAWSFSTGREKLFF. The CDR3 DNA is TGTGCCTGGAGCTTCTCGACGGGTCGGGAAAAACTGTTTTTT.

V and J are TRBV9 and TRBJ1-1; 8 bases are a match to TRBD1. The CDR3 spans 16 residues. Germline assignment: CDR1 SGDLS and CDR2 YYNGEE. V lost 3 bases, J lost 5 bases, and 12 bases stayed unmatched. CDR3 DNA: TGTGCCAGCAGCGCTTCGGACAGGGAATTTAGGACTGAAGCTTTCTTT. Its protein product is CASSASDREFRTEAFF. Drawing the rest from reference TRBV9 and TRBJ1-1, the complete variable domain is DSGVTQTPKHLITATGQRVTLRCSPRSGDLSVYWYQQSLDQGLQFLIQYYNGEERAKGNILERFSAQQFPDLHSELNLSSLELGDSALYFCASSASDREFRTEAFFGQGTRLTVV.

Only a few counts were recorded for this clone. The chain has TRBV19 and TRBJ1-5, with TRBD1 matching 8 bases. Germline CDR1 LNHDA, CDR2 SQIVND (reference sequence). V dropped 3 bases and J dropped 7; count of bases not matched to a gene: 2. The CDR3 is 13 amino acids. The CDR3 loop reads CASSIGQGQPQHF. The CDR3, as DNA: TGTGCCAGTAGTATCGGACAGGGCCAGCCCCAGCATTTT.

The chain recombines TRBV7-2 with TRBJ1-2; perhaps TRBD1 as D (6 bases). CDR1 is SGHTA, CDR2 FQGNSA, per germline. V was shortened by 0 bases and J by 8 bases, with 13 bases between the two germline ends. The CDR3 loop spans 14 amino acids. The CDR3: CASSLARWGQGYTF. CDR3 DNA sequence: TGTGCCAGCAGCTTAGCGAGGTGGGGGCAAGGCTACACCTTC. Using reference TRBV7-2 and TRBJ1-2 for the parts outside the CDR3, the full variable domain is GAGVSQSPSNKVTEKGKDVELRCDPISGHTALYWYRQSLGQGLEFLIYFQGNSAPDKSGLPSDRFSAERTGGSVSTLTIQRTQQEDSAVYLCASSLARWGQGYTFGSGTRLTVV.

This chain connects TRBV5-1 to TRBJ1-2; 11 bases are a match to TRBD1. V lost 2 bases, J lost 5 bases, and 8 bases stayed unmatched. CDR1 and CDR2 (germline): SGHRS, YFSETQ. CDR3 size: 16 residues. As DNA, the CDR3 is TGCGCCAGCAGCTTCGATGGGACAGGGGGGCCATATGGCTACACCTTC. Translation: CASSFDGTGGPYGYTF.

J is TRBJ2-2 and V is TRBV4-3; the D gene is possibly TRBD2 (6 bases). V shed 8 bases and J shed 2 bases, with 12 bases lying between them. The germline V gene encodes CDR1 LGHNA and CDR2 YSLEER. This CDR3 is built from 14 residues. The CDR3 is CASPRDSNTGELFF. The CDR3 nucleotides are TGCGCCAGCCCCCGGGACTCCAACACCGGGGAGCTGTTTTTT.

DNA for the CDR3: TGTGCCAGCAGCTTATATGAGGGCAGCAATCAGCCCCAGCATTTT. Amino acid sequence: CASSLYEGSNQPQHF. The chain uses TRBV7-2 and TRBJ1-5; D unclear. The V and J ends lost 2 bases and 1 base respectively, with 9 bases between them. The CDR3 is made up of 15 amino acids. The V gene's germline CDR1 is SGHTA and CDR2 FQGNSA.

The rearrangement joins TRBV9 to TRBJ1-5; possibly TRBD1 for D (6 bases). CDR1 and CDR2 from the germline V gene are SGDLS and YYNGEE. This CDR3 has 14 residues. V was trimmed by 8 bases and J by 7 bases, leaving 19 bases between them. The CDR3 sequence: CASSGEGEGQPQHF. The CDR3 DNA follows: TGTGCCAGTTCTGGAGAGGGGGAGGGACAGCCCCAGCATTTT.

The V call is TRBV5-1, the J call TRBJ2-7, with a weak D call TRBD1 (6 bases). The CDR3 is made up of 15 amino acids. CDR1 and CDR2 from the germline V gene are SGHRS and YFSETQ. Trimming took 2 bases from V and 1 from J, leaving 13 bases between them. The CDR3 spells CASSFGQPSSYEQYF. CDR3 coding DNA: TGCGCCAGCAGCTTTGGACAGCCATCTTCCTACGAGCAGTACTTC.

V gene TRBV10-2 combines with J gene TRBJ2-3; D is uncertain. Germline V CDR1 and CDR2: WSHSY, SAAADI. V was cut by 3 bases and J by 0 bases, with 10 bases left in between. CDR3 size: 15 residues. In DNA, the CDR3 is TGCGCCAGCAGTGACCTCGCAACTAGCACAGATACGCAGTATTTT. Translation: CASSDLATSTDTQYF.

The chain links TRBV27 to TRBJ2-7; 12 bases agree with TRBD2. The CDR3 has 16 residues. The J segment lost 3 bases and the V segment lost 0 bases, leaving 3 bases of the junction unmatched. Germline CDR1 and CDR2: MNHEY and SMNVEV (reference sequence). Written as DNA, the CDR3 is TGTGCCAGCAGTTTATCTGTACTAGCGGGGGGCTACGAGCAGTACTTC. The encoded protein is CASSLSVLAGGYEQYF.

CDR3 DNA: TGTGCCAGCGGAAGTAGGGGGGGGGCCGAGCAGTACTTC. This codes for CASGSRGGAEQYF. The chain combines TRBV7-2 with TRBJ2-7; D perhaps matches TRBD2 (7 bases). This CDR3 comprises 13 residues. V was cut by 8 bases and J by 6 bases, with 17 bases left in between. Germline V gene data show CDR1 as SGHTA and CDR2 as FQGNSA.

The genes are TRBV14 and TRBJ1-2; D gene ambiguous. V was cut by 0 bases and J by 4 bases, with 15 bases left in between. Germline V gene lookup returns CDR1 SGHDN and CDR2 FVKESK. The CDR3 length is 16 residues. CDR3 sequence: CASSQDFNRYGYGYTF. CDR3 DNA: TGTGCCAGCAGCCAAGATTTTAACCGGTATGGCTATGGCTACACCTTC.

V gene TRBV29-1 combines with J gene TRBJ1-2; 8 positions match TRBD1. The V gene end was trimmed by 6 bases and the J gene end by 8 bases; junction bases not matched to a gene: 8. The CDR3 spans 12 residues. The germline V gene encodes CDR1 SQVTM and CDR2 ANQGSEA. For the CDR3, the DNA is TGCAGCGTGGTCCAGGGGGCCGGCGGCTACACCTTC. It specifies CSVVQGAGGYTF.

The gene calls are TRBV30 and TRBJ1-1; 7 nucleotides agree with TRBD1. J lost 5 bases, V lost 5 bases, and 11 bases had no gene match. The CDR3 runs to 14 residues. Germline CDR1 is GTSNPN and CDR2 is SVGIG (reference sequence). CDR3 sequence reads: CAWSRQGAGTEAFF. The CDR3 DNA is TGTGCCTGGTCAAGACAGGGCGCGGGAACTGAAGCTTTCTTT. The whole variable domain, filled in from reference TRBV30 and TRBJ1-1, reads SQTIHQWPATLVQPVGSPLSLECTVEGTSNPNLYWYRQAAGRGLQLLFYSVGIGQISSEVPQNLSASRPQDRQFILSSKKLLLSDSGFYLCAWSRQGAGTEAFFGQGTRLTVV.

The V and J genes are TRBV15 and TRBJ1-4, with unresolved D. The germline V gene has CDR1 LNHNV and CDR2 YYDKDF (reference sequence). V was clipped by 6 bases and J by 0 bases, with 8 bases between them. The CDR3 runs 14 residues. CDR3 sequence: CATRGRSTNEKLFF. The CDR3 DNA follows: TGTGCCACCAGAGGGAGATCAACTAATGAAAAACTGTTTTTT. Looking up the rest from reference TRBV15 and TRBJ1-4 gives the full variable domain: DAMVIQNPRYQVTQFGKPVTLSCSQTLNHNVMYWYQQKSSQAPKLLFHYYDKDFNNEADTPDNFQSRRPNTSFCFLDIRSPGLGDTAMYLCATRGRSTNEKLFFGSGTQLSVL.

This chain uses TRBV19 with TRBJ1-1; TRBD1 matches at 10 bases. This CDR3 has 18 amino acids. Germline V lookup: CDR1 LNHDA, CDR2 SQIVND (reference sequence). Trimming cost V 1 base and J 2 bases; bases outside gene matches: 10. The CDR3 DNA reads as TGTGCCAGTAGTATAGTCGGGGGGACAGGGGCGGTTAACACTGAAGCTTTCTTT. It encodes CASSIVGGTGAVNTEAFF.

This chain connects TRBV15 to TRBJ1-5, with D possibly being TRBD1 (6 bases). This CDR3 has 15 residues. Per the germline V gene, CDR1 is LNHNV and CDR2 is YYDKDF (reference sequence). The ends were cut back, 3 bases at V and 4 bases at J, with 13 bases in the middle. The CDR3: CATSSYGTQNQPQHF. The CDR3, as DNA: TGTGCCACCAGCAGCTACGGGACACAGAATCAGCCCCAGCATTTT.

The rearrangement joins TRBV12-3 or TRBV12-4 to TRBJ1-1, with TRBD1 matching 7 bases. The V segment lost 8 bases and the J segment 8 bases; nucleotides outside the gene matches: 8. The CDR3 is 12 amino acids. The CDR3 nucleotides read TGTGCCAGCCATGGAGGGGGCGGCGAAGCTTTCTTT. Its protein product is CASHGGGGEAFF.

The rearrangement uses TRBV5-1 and TRBJ2-7; tentative D call: TRBD1 (6 bases). Germline CDR1 is SGHRS and CDR2 is YFSETQ. V lost 7 bases and J lost 2, with 16 bases in between. The CDR3 covers 14 residues. The CDR3 DNA reads TGCGCCAGCCGGATGACAGGTACCACCTACGAGCAGTACTTC. It specifies CASRMTGTTYEQYF.

This clone was observed a few times. This chain joins TRBV19 and TRBJ2-1; the match to TRBD2 covers 12 bases. With V trimmed by 3 bases and J by 14 bases, 11 bases remained unmatched. The length of the CDR3 is 15 residues. CDR1 LNHDA and CDR2 SQIVND come from the germline V gene (reference sequence). The DNA for the CDR3 is TGTGCCAGTAGTATCCCCCTAGCGGGGGGGCCCGTGAAGTTCTTC. This sequence encodes CASSIPLAGGPVKFF.